The 5 T cell receptor beta chains listed next were all sequenced from one sample in a study of OX40 agonist ivuxolimab in advanced cancers. Using immunoSEQ multiplex PCR, the repertoire was profiled, and TCRdb retains in-frame clones only, with some absent. This table holds 30,000 to 35,000 clones, roughly three quarters found once. The sample here was CD4+ or CD8+ T cells sorted from blood, taken in a trial of the OX40 agonist ivuxolimab. Receptor source: an adult with an advanced solid tumor such as melanoma, head and neck, liver or kidney cancer.

The rearrangement links TRBV11-2 to TRBJ2-7, with D perhaps being TRBD1 or TRBD2 (7 bases each). With 7 bases removed from V and 5 bases from J, the gap between germline ends came to 21 bases. The CDR3 covers 15 residues. In germline, CDR1 is SGHAT, CDR2 FQNNGV. DNA for the CDR3: TGTGCCAGCATGTTGGGACAGCCAGGGGGGGACGAGCAGTACTTC. Its protein is CASMLGQPGGDEQYF.

The chain uses TRBV11-2 and TRBJ1-2, with TRBD1 identical over 10 bases. The germline CDR1 and CDR2 sequences are SGHAT and FQNNGV. V lost 5 bases, J lost 7 bases, and 10 bases stayed unmatched. The CDR3 sequence is 15 residues long. CDR3 in amino acids: CASSRLGTGAVGYTF. The CDR3 bases are TGTGCCAGCAGCCGACTCGGGACAGGGGCCGTTGGCTACACCTTC.

A single count supports this clone. The gene calls are TRBV27 and TRBJ2-6, with D unclear. The CDR3 loop spans 14 amino acids. Trimming removed 6 bases from V and 1 base from J, with 7 bases in between. Germline CDR1 and CDR2: MNHEY and SMNVEV (reference sequence). The CDR3 sequence: CASSQSSGANVLTF. The CDR3 DNA reads TGTGCCAGCAGCCAGAGTTCTGGGGCCAACGTCCTGACTTTC.

This clone has a handful of counts. This sequence joins TRBV2 and TRBJ2-7; no clear D gene. Germline V gene lookup returns CDR1 SNHLY and CDR2 FYNNEI. Trimming removed 7 bases from V and 0 bases from J, with 16 bases in between. This CDR3 contains 15 residues. This CDR3 is CASKLGSQSSYEQYF. In DNA, the CDR3 is TGTGCCAGCAAACTTGGCAGCCAGAGCTCCTACGAGCAGTACTTC.

The gene calls are TRBV5-1 and TRBJ2-7; D may be TRBD2 (6 bases). There are 13 residues in the CDR3. The germline V gene encodes CDR1 SGHRS and CDR2 YFSETQ. Trimming removed 0 bases from V and 5 bases from J, with 9 bases in between. The CDR3 region is CASSLAEGHEQYF. DNA of the CDR3: TGCGCCAGCAGCTTGGCGGAGGGCCACGAGCAGTACTTC.